The clone carrying this T cell receptor beta chain was seen a few times. Its antigen is not known. This record belongs to a study of Ad26.COV2.S vaccination and SARS-CoV-2 variants. The overall study: This donor came from the COV1001 trial of Ad26.COV2.S.

Some clones are missing from TCRdb's copy, which holds only in-frame ones; the method was immunoSEQ multiplex PCR. The sample has around 370,000 clones; approximately 85% are singletons. Treatment defined: around 19 received Ad26.COV2.S at low or high dose, single or two shots; roughly five received placebo; per-sample allocation not given. Collection of the samples took place on day 63 after the first injection of vaccine or placebo. The CDR3 totals 15 residues. V lost 2 bases to trimming and J lost 4 bases, with 13 bases between them. CDR1 and CDR2 (germline): MDHEN, SYDVKM. Findings of the study overall: Substantial post-vaccination breadth of spike-specific CD8+ and CD4+ T cell responses was reported.

The chain carries TRBV28 and TRBJ2-3, with a weak D call TRBD1 (6 bases). This TCR derives from a person between 18 and 65 years old who received the Ad26.COV2.S COVID-19 vaccine or a placebo. The sample consisted of peripheral blood, taken in a trial of Ad26.COV2.S vaccine versus placebo. The DNA for the CDR3 is TGTGCCAGCAGTTTAGTCCAGGGGATCTCAGATACGCAGTATTTT. Its translation is CASSLVQGISDTQYF. The whole variable domain, filled in from reference TRBV28 and TRBJ2-3, reads DVKVTQSSRYLVKRTGEKVFLECVQDMDHENMFWYRQDPGLGLRLIYFSYDVKMKEKGDIPEGYSVSREKKERFSLILESASTNQTSMYLCASSLVQGISDTQYFGPGTRLTVL.